These 30 T cell receptor beta chains were sequenced from one sample in a study of blood T cell repertoires in COVID-19. TCRdb's table, derived via immunoSEQ multiplex PCR, lists solely in-frame clones and lacks some. This sample has 160,000 or so clones, with 75% to 85% found just once. Sequenced sample: peripheral blood. These receptor sequences come from a woman in her fifties or sixties with acute or convalescent COVID-19.

The chain is built from TRBV5-1 and TRBJ2-7; 9 bases are a match to TRBD1. The V and J ends lost 0 bases and 4 bases, in that order; junction bases with no gene match: 5. In germline, CDR1 is SGHRS, CDR2 YFSETQ. The CDR3 has 15 residues. CDR3 in amino acids: CASSLAGTGNYEQYF. CDR3 DNA sequence: TGCGCCAGCAGCTTGGCAGGGACAGGGAATTACGAGCAGTACTTC.

J is TRBJ1-5 and V is TRBV2; perhaps TRBD1 as D (5 bases). Germline lookup yields CDR1 SNHLY and CDR2 FYNNEI. The CDR3 is made up of 15 amino acids. Trimming removed 3 bases from V and 0 bases from J, with 9 bases in between. This CDR3 is CASSDGRGSNQPQHF. In nucleotides, the CDR3 is TGTGCCAGCAGTGATGGGAGGGGTAGCAATCAGCCCCAGCATTTT.

The V call is TRBV28, the J call TRBJ2-2, with 10 bases that match TRBD1. V trimming: 4 bases; J trimming: 4 bases; junction bases outside the gene matches: 3. The CDR3 length is 15 residues. Germline assignment: CDR1 MDHEN and CDR2 SYDVKM. The CDR3 region is CASSSDRGRTGELFF. The CDR3 DNA sequence: TGTGCCAGCAGTTCCGACAGGGGGCGCACCGGGGAGCTGTTTTTT. The full variable domain, its missing parts supplied by reference TRBV28 and TRBJ2-2, is DVKVTQSSRYLVKRTGEKVFLECVQDMDHENMFWYRQDPGLGLRLIYFSYDVKMKEKGDIPEGYSVSREKKERFSLILESASTNQTSMYLCASSSDRGRTGELFFGEGSRLTVL.

The chain is built from TRBV9 and TRBJ1-5; 8 bases align to TRBD1. The V gene's germline CDR1 is SGDLS and CDR2 YYNGEE. Losses at the gene ends were 5 bases for V and 5 bases for J; bases not matched to a gene: 6. The CDR3 is 14 amino acids. The CDR3, as DNA: TGTGCCAGCAGTGTGACAGGGGCGGATCAGCCCCAGCATTTT. This encodes CASSVTGADQPQHF.

The chain employs TRBV7-3 and TRBJ2-7, with a weak D call TRBD1 (5 bases). The CDR3 covers 13 residues. In germline, CDR1 is SGHTA, CDR2 FQGTGA. V lost 2 bases, J lost 0 bases, and 5 bases lay in between. This chain's CDR3 is CASSLGHSYEQYF. CDR3 nucleotides: TGTGCCAGCAGCTTAGGACACTCCTACGAGCAGTACTTC.

This clone was picked up a small number of times. V gene TRBV4-3 combines with J gene TRBJ1-1, with 9 bases lining up with TRBD1. V shed 4 bases, J shed 4 bases, and the junction held 10 bases outside the gene matches. Germline CDR1 LGHNA, CDR2 YSLEER. This CDR3 has 16 amino acids. Here the CDR3 DNA reads TGCGCCAGCAGCCCATACAGGGGGCCACCTGGCACTGAAGCTTTCTTT. It specifies CASSPYRGPPGTEAFF.

V is TRBV7-3 and J is TRBJ2-2; no firm D call. CDR3 length: 15 residues. Trimming removed 5 bases from V and 2 bases from J, with 12 bases in between. Per the germline V gene, CDR1 is SGHTA and CDR2 is FQGTGA. CDR3 sequence reads: CASSPMRINTGELFF. In DNA, the CDR3 is TGTGCCAGCAGCCCCATGAGGATAAACACCGGGGAGCTGTTTTTT.

This chain joins TRBV24-1 and TRBJ2-5, with a tentative D call TRBD2 (5 bases). The CDR3 runs to 13 residues. Germline V gives CDR1 KGHDR, CDR2 SFDVKD. The V end was cut by 9 bases, the J end by 1 base, with 11 bases between. The CDR3 sequence is CATGGGTQETQYF. The DNA of the CDR3 is TGTGCCACCGGAGGAGGTACCCAAGAGACCCAGTACTTC.

The V and J genes are TRBV20-1 and TRBJ2-1; unclear D gene. The germline V gene has CDR1 DFQATT and CDR2 SNEGSKA (reference sequence). The CDR3 is 11 amino acids. V was shortened by 6 bases and J by 6 bases, with 9 bases between the two germline ends. The CDR3 is CSAPRSNEQFF. CDR3 bases: TGCAGTGCCCCACGTAGCAATGAGCAGTTCTTC.

The chain combines TRBV6-5 with TRBJ1-6; 8 bases agree with TRBD1. Germline CDR1 MNHEY, CDR2 SVGAGI. V lost 3 bases to trimming and J lost 9 bases; unmatched junction nucleotides: 7. The CDR3 totals 15 residues. CDR3 bases: TGTGCCAGCAGTTATGACGACAGGGGACGTTCACCCCTCCACTTT. Amino acids: CASSYDDRGRSPLHF.

The chain combines TRBV19 with TRBJ2-3, with 7 positions matching TRBD2. The J segment lost 1 base and the V segment lost 3 bases, leaving 13 bases of the junction unmatched. Germline V gene data show CDR1 as LNHDA and CDR2 as SQIVND (reference sequence). The CDR3 totals 18 residues. The CDR3, as DNA: TGTGCCAGTAGTATGAGTATACTTCGTGGGAGGGGCACAGATACGCAGTATTTT. This codes for CASSMSILRGRGTDTQYF.

The chain joins TRBV19 to TRBJ2-2, with D maybe TRBD2 (5 bases). The germline V gene has CDR1 LNHDA and CDR2 SQIVND (reference sequence). This CDR3 comprises 15 residues. V lost 7 bases and J 5 bases, leaving 17 bases between the germline ends. The CDR3 coding sequence is TGTGCCAGTACCAGGCCCGGGGTTGAGACCGGGGAGCTGTTTTTT. This sequence encodes CASTRPGVETGELFF.

This sequence joins TRBV19 and TRBJ1-5, with 7 bases lining up with TRBD1. V dropped 4 bases and J dropped 0; count of bases not matched to a gene: 12. This CDR3 contains 18 residues. Germline assignment: CDR1 LNHDA and CDR2 SQIVND (reference sequence). The CDR3 region has the DNA TGTGCCAGTAGTACCCTTCCTCCCCAGGGGGGTAGCAATCAGCCCCAGCATTTT. Protein sequence: CASSTLPPQGGSNQPQHF.

The CDR3 region is CASSYSMARYQPQHF. CDR3 bases: TGTGCCAGCAGTTACTCGATGGCCAGATACCAGCCCCAGCATTTT. J is TRBJ1-5 and V is TRBV6-6; D unclear. The CDR3 contains 15 residues. The V end was cut by 0 bases, the J end by 7 bases, with 13 bases between. Per germline, CDR1 MNHNY and CDR2 SVGAGI (reference sequence).

The rearrangement joins TRBV5-1 to TRBJ1-1, with D possibly matching TRBD1 (6 bases). CDR1 and CDR2 from the germline V gene are SGHRS and YFSETQ. V was cut by 4 bases and J by 7 bases, with 14 bases left in between. CDR3 length: 13 amino acids. The CDR3, as DNA: TGCGCCAGCAGCCAATCCGGGACAAATGAAGCTTTCTTT. Translation gives CASSQSGTNEAFF.

The V and J genes are TRBV4-1 and TRBJ1-6, with TRBD1 as a possible D gene (5 bases). Germline CDR1 reads MGHRA; CDR2 reads YSYEKL. The V gene lost 4 bases and the J gene lost 7 bases, with 23 bases spanning the gap. The CDR3 loop spans 18 amino acids. CDR3 residues: CASSPYVSMGQGNSPLHF. The CDR3 nucleotides read TGCGCCAGCAGCCCTTACGTTTCGATGGGGCAGGGAAATTCACCCCTCCACTTT.

In this sample, this clone turned up a few times. This rearrangement joins TRBV6-5 to TRBJ1-2, with D unresolved. The germline CDR1 and CDR2 sequences are MNHEY and SVGAGI. Trimming left V 1 base short and J 8 bases short, with 11 bases between. This CDR3 comprises 13 residues. The CDR3 is CASSYFRFMGYTF. CDR3 coding DNA: TGTGCCAGCAGTTACTTCAGGTTCATGGGCTACACCTTC.

The chain uses TRBV6-6 and TRBJ2-1, with 9 bases lining up with TRBD1. CDR3 length: 14 amino acids. Germline lookup yields CDR1 MNHNY and CDR2 SVGAGI (reference sequence). V gave up 10 bases and J gave up 5 bases; unmatched junction bases: 9. CDR3 residues: CAILRDRVDNEQFF. The CDR3 DNA is TGTGCCATACTCCGGGACAGGGTGGACAATGAGCAGTTCTTC.

The rearrangement links TRBV27 to TRBJ1-1; tentative D call: TRBD1 (5 bases). This CDR3 comprises 12 residues. Germline V lookup: CDR1 MNHEY, CDR2 SMNVEV (reference sequence). V lost 8 bases, J lost 1 base, and 8 bases lay in between. The CDR3 protein is CASQTENTEAFF. In DNA form, the CDR3 reads TGTGCCAGCCAGACAGAGAACACTGAAGCTTTCTTT.

The genes are TRBV19 and TRBJ2-2; 10 bases map to TRBD1. The J segment lost 7 bases and the V segment lost 6 bases, leaving 11 bases of the junction unmatched. This CDR3 is 16 amino acids long. Germline values: CDR1 LNHDA, CDR2 SQIVND (reference sequence). This CDR3 is CASRTGGRSVIGELFF. The CDR3 DNA reads TGTGCCAGTAGGACAGGGGGCAGGAGCGTTATCGGGGAGCTGTTTTTT. The whole variable domain, remainder taken from reference TRBV19 and TRBJ2-2, is DGGITQSPKYLFRKEGQNVTLSCEQNLNHDAMYWYRQDPGQGLRLIYYSQIVNDFQKGDIAEGYSVSREKKESFPLTVTSAQKNPTAFYLCASRTGGRSVIGELFFGEGSRLTVL.

This clone was observed a handful of times. The rearrangement uses TRBV29-1 and TRBJ1-2, with D possibly being TRBD1 (5 bases). Trimming took 7 bases from V and 7 from J, leaving 16 bases between them. CDR1 is SQVTM, CDR2 ANQGSEA, per germline. This CDR3 contains 12 residues. The chain's CDR3 is CSAVTPGIGYTF. In nucleotides, the CDR3 is TGCAGCGCGGTGACCCCAGGGATTGGCTACACCTTC.

In its sample, this clone was seen a few times. The genes are TRBV5-1 and TRBJ2-2, with D maybe TRBD2 (6 bases). The CDR3 consists of 15 residues. Germline loops: CDR1 SGHRS, CDR2 YFSETQ. V was pared by 2 bases and J by 4 bases, with 12 bases between. The CDR3 sequence: CASSFRTMLTGELFF. CDR3 coding DNA: TGCGCCAGCAGCTTCCGGACTATGCTCACCGGGGAGCTGTTTTTT.

V usage is TRBV7-2 and J usage is TRBJ1-2, with a possible D match to TRBD1 (5 bases). Germline lookup yields CDR1 SGHTA and CDR2 FQGNSA. V dropped 0 bases and J dropped 7 bases, with 9 bases sitting between them. This CDR3 comprises 13 residues. For the CDR3, the DNA is TGTGCCAGCAGCTTAGCCAGGGCCACTGGCTACACCTTC. Residues: CASSLARATGYTF.

This chain joins TRBV7-2 and TRBJ2-1, with D perhaps TRBD1 (5 bases). V dropped 3 bases and J dropped 4 bases, with 13 bases sitting between them. The length of the CDR3 is 15 residues. Germline V gene sequence: CDR1 SGHTA, CDR2 FQGNSA. Here the CDR3 reads CASSLGPPDYNEQFF. The CDR3 DNA is TGTGCCAGCAGCTTGGGGCCCCCCGATTACAATGAGCAGTTCTTC.

This chain connects TRBV6-5 to TRBJ2-7; TRBD1 matches 9 bases. The CDR3 length is 14 residues. Germline CDR1 is MNHEY and CDR2 is SVGAGI. The ends lost 6 bases at V and 4 bases at J; junction bases unmatched: 7. CDR3 nucleotide sequence: TGTGCCAGCAGAACCGGGACAGGGTCTTACGAGCAGTACTTC. It specifies CASRTGTGSYEQYF.

The chain joins TRBV11-2 to TRBJ2-5; D is uncertain. The germline CDR1 and CDR2 sequences are SGHAT and FQNNGV. This CDR3 is built from 14 residues. Deletions cut 2 bases from V and 0 bases from J, with 7 bases between. The CDR3 sequence: CASSLSVHQETQYF. The CDR3 bases are TGTGCCAGCAGCTTATCGGTTCACCAAGAGACCCAGTACTTC.

The chain has TRBV28 and TRBJ1-1; TRBD1 might be the D (5 bases). V lost 2 bases and J 7 bases, leaving 23 bases between the germline ends. CDR1 is MDHEN, CDR2 SYDVKM, per germline. This CDR3 is built from 17 residues. The CDR3, as DNA: TGTGCCAGCAGTTTACAGTCTGGCTCGGTACAAGGGGTTGAAGCTTTCTTT. It yields the protein CASSLQSGSVQGVEAFF.

The V call is TRBV27, the J call TRBJ1-1; D possibly corresponds to TRBD1 (5 bases). The CDR3 contains 13 residues. Germline lookup yields CDR1 MNHEY and CDR2 SMNVEV (reference sequence). The ends were cut back, 3 bases at V and 6 bases at J, with 11 bases in the middle. In DNA, the CDR3 is TGTGCCAGCAGTTTCAATGCGGGGGCTGAAGCTTTCTTT. It specifies CASSFNAGAEAFF.

V is TRBV18 and J is TRBJ2-1, with D possibly matching TRBD2 (5 bases). Germline values: CDR1 KGHSH, CDR2 LQKENI. Between the trimmed V and J ends, which lost 4 bases and 6 bases, there was a span of 19 bases. The CDR3 contains 16 residues. The CDR3 reads CASSLVLGGGVNEQFF. The CDR3, as DNA: TGTGCCAGCTCACTGGTTCTTGGCGGAGGAGTCAATGAGCAGTTCTTC. The full variable domain, in which reference TRBV18 and TRBJ2-1 provide the parts outside the CDR3, is NAGVMQNPRHLVRRRGQEARLRCSPMKGHSHVYWYRQLPEEGLKFMVYLQKENIIDESGMPKERFSAEFPKEGPSILRIQQVVRGDSAAYFCASSLVLGGGVNEQFFGPGTRLTVL.

V and J are TRBV7-9 and TRBJ1-2; D unresolved. Germline values: CDR1 SEHNR, CDR2 FQNEAQ (reference sequence). The CDR3 sequence is 15 residues long. Trimming shortened V by 1 base and J by 0 bases, and 9 bases separated the two germline ends. CDR3: CASSLGNRANYGYTF. The CDR3 bases are TGTGCCAGCAGCTTAGGGAACAGAGCTAACTATGGCTACACCTTC.